This is a list of T cell receptor beta chains from one sample in a study of T cell clones after liver transplantation. Measured with immunoSEQ multiplex PCR; TCRdb has only the in-frame clones, and not every one. The sample lists approximately 51,000 clones, approximately 71% occurring once. The source was CD4+ T cells from blood, collected 54 months after liver transplant. The receptors come from a human patient who received a liver transplant. A subset of T cells may come from the graft donor. Both conserved end residues are trimmed from each CDR3.

J	V	CDR3
TRBJ2-3	TRBV2	ASRETVPDTQY
TRBJ1-5	TRBV6-1	ASSDSGVSNQPQH
TRBJ1-1	TRBV6-6	ASSYSASTNTEAF
TRBJ1-5	TRBV28	ASSSRTGNTYSNQPQH
TRBJ2-7	TRBV4-1	ASSQAPQGSSYEQY
TRBJ1-6	TRBV6-1	ASTGQGGSPLH
TRBJ2-1	TRBV27	ATSRGQGSYNEQF
TRBJ2-4	TRBV28	ASSRRQGLNIQY
TRBJ1-1	TRBV2	ASSLQGGNTEAF
TRBJ2-3	TRBV28	ASSSPGQPTDTQY
TRBJ1-1	TRBV7-8	ASSSIGASIEAF
TRBJ2-1	TRBV10-1	ASSDLSGANEQF
TRBJ2-1	TRBV29-1	SVLPGQGANQF
TRBJ1-5	TRBV28	ASTLGGVGSQPQH
TRBJ2-4	TRBV2	ASSEPQGRIQY
TRBJ1-5	TRBV7-8	ASSLGGVYSNQPQH
TRBJ2-7	TRBV5-4	ASSLFPAGGPGEQY
TRBJ1-2	TRBV30	AWSRGANYGYT
TRBJ2-7	TRBV10-3	AIGQGVYEQY
TRBJ2-3	TRBV6-6	ASSPGGGQGTDTQY
TRBJ2-1	TRBV2	ASSERGLLYGEQF
TRBJ2-3	TRBV5-1	ASSLVGASITDTQY
TRBJ1-5	TRBV7-2	ASSLSLRADSNQPQH
TRBJ1-5	TRBV19	ASSMVRANQPQH
TRBJ1-1	TRBV30	AWASLTLQSH
TRBJ1-1	TRBV30	AWIPAGNTEAF
TRBJ1-5	TRBV9	ASSVEGLSNQPQH
TRBJ2-7	TRBV6-6	ASRQGRTIYEQY
TRBJ1-1	TRBV9	ASSVVPQGAEAF
TRBJ2-7	TRBV9	ASSVDHEQY
TRBJ2-7	TRBV28	ASSSASGGRDEQY
TRBJ1-1	TRBV5-5	ASSPWTGGRDTEAF
TRBJ1-6	TRBV11-1	ASSASGPPLH
TRBJ2-5	TRBV7-8	ASSLAWGEETQY
TRBJ1-5	TRBV19	ASSPGAGPQH
TRBJ1-6	TRBV6-5	ASSSTGTHNSPLH
TRBJ1-2	TRBV2	ASSPQGVRVGYT
TRBJ2-1	TRBV28	ASSLQYNEQF
TRBJ1-2	TRBV2	ASSEGAGAGYT
TRBJ1-5	TRBV19	ATQHRSGVRQPQH
TRBJ1-1	TRBV6-1	ASSEDGREAF
TRBJ1-5	TRBV28	ASSLLPWGPGGHQPQH
TRBJ2-5	TRBV6-5	ASSYWDRGPQETQY
TRBJ2-2	TRBV27	ASSFRNPGLMNTGELF
TRBJ1-5	TRBV30	AWSAQGGSNQPQH
TRBJ1-5	TRBV6-6	AGQGTVNQPQH
TRBJ2-3	TRBV19	ASSIGGTYTDTQY
TRBJ1-1	TRBV5-8	ASSVAGTGNTEAF
TRBJ1-4	TRBV2	ASSEGIGGPTNEKLF
TRBJ1-1	TRBV7-9	ASSIPGTEAF
TRBJ1-5	TRBV6-5	ASTRSNQPQH